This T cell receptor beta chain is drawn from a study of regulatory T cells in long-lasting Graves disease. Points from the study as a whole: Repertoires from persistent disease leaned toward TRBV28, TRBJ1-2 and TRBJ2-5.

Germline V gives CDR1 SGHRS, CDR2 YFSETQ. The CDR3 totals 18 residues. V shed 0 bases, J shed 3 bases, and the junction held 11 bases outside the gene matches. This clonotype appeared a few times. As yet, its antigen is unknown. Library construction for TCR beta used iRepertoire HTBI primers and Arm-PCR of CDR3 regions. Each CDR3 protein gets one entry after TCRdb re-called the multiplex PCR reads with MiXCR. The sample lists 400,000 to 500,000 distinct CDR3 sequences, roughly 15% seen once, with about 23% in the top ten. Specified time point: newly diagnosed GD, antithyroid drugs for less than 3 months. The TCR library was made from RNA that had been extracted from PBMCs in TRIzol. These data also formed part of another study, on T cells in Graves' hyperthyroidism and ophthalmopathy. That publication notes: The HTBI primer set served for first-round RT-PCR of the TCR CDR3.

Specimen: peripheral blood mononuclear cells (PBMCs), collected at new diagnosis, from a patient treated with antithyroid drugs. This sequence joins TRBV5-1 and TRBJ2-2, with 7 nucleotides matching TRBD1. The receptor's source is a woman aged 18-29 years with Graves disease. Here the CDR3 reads CASSLDPQGRSDTGELFF. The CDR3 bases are TGCGCCAGCAGCTTGGACCCACAGGGGCGAAGTGACACCGGGGAGCTGTTTTTT.